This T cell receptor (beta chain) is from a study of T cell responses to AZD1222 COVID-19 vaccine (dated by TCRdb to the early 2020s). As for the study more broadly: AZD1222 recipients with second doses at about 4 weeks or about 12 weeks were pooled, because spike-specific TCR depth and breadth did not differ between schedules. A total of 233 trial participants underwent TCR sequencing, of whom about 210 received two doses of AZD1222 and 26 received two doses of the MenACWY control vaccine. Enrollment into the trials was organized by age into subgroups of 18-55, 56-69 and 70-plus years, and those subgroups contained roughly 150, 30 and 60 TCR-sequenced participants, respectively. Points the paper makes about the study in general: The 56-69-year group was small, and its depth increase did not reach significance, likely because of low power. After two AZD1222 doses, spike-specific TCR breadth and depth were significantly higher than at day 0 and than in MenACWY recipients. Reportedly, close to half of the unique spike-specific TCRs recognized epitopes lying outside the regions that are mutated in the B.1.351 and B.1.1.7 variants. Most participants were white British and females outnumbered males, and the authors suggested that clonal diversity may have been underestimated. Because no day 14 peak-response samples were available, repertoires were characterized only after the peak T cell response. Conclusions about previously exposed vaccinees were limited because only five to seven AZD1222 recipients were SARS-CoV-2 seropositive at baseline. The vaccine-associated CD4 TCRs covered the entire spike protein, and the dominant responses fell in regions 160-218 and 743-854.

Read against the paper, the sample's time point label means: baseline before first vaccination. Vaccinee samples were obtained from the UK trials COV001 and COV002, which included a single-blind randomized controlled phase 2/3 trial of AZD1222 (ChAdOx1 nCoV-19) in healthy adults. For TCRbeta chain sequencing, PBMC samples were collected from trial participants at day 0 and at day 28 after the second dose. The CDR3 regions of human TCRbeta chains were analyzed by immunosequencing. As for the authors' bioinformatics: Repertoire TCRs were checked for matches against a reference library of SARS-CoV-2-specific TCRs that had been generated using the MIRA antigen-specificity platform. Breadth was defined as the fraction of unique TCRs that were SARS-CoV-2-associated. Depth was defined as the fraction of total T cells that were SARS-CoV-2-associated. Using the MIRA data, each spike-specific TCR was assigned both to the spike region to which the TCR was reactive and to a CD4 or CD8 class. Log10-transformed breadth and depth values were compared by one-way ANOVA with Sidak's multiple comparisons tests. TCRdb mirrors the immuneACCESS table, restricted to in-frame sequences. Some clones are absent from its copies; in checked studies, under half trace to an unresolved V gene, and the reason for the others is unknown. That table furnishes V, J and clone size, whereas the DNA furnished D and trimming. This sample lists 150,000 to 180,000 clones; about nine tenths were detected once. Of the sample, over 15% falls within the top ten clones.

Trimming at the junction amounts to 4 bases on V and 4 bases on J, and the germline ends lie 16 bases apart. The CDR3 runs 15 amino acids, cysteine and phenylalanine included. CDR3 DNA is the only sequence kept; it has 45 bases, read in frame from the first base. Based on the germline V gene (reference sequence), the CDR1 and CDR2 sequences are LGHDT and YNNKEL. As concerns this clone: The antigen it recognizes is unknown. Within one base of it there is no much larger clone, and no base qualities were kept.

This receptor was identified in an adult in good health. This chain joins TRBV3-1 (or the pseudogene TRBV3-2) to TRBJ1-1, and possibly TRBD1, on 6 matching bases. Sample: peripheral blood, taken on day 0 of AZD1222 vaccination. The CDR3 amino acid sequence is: CASSPGQPFGTEAFF. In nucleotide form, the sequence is TGTGCCAGCAGCCCCGGACAGCCTTTTGGCACTGAAGCTTTCTTT.